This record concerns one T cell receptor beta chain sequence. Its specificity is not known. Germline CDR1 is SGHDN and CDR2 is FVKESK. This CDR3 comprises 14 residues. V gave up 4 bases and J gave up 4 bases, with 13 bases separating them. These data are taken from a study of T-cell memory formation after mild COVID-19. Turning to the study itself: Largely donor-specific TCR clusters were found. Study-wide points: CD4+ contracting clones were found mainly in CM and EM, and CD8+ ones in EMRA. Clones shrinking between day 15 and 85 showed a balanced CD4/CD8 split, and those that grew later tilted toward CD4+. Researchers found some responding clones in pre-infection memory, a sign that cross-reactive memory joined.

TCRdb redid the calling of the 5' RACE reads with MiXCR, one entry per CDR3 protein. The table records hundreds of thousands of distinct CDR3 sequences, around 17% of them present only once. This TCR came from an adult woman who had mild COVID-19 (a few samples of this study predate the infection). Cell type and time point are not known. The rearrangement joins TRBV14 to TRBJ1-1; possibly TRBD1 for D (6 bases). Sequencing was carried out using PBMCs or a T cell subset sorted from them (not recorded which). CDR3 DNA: TGTGCCAGCAGCCGCGGACAGCTCAGCACTGAAGCTTTCTTT. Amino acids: CASSRGQLSTEAFF.